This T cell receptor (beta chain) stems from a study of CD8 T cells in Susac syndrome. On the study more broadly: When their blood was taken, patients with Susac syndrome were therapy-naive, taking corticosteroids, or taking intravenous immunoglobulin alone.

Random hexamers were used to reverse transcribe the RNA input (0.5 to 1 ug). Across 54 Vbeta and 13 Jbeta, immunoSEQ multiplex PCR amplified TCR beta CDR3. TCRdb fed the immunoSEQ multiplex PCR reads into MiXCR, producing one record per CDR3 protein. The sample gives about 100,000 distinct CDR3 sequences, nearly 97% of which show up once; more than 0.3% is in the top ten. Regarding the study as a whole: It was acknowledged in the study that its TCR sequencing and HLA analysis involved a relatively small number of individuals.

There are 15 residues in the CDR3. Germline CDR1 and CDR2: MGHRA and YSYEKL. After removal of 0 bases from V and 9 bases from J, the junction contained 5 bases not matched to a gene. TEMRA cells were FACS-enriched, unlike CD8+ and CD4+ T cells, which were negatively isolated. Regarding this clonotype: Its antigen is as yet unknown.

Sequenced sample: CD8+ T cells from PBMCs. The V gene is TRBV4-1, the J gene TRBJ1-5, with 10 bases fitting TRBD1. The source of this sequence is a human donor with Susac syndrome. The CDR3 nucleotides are TGCGCCAGCAGCCAAGAGGGACAGGGGTCATGGCCCCAGCATTTT. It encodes CASSQEGQGSWPQHF.